The present TCR beta chain was sequenced within a study of shared clonotypes between healthy human individuals. This CDR3 comprises 13 residues. The germline CDR1 and CDR2 sequences are KGHSH and LQKENI. V dropped 3 bases and J dropped 8; count of bases not matched to a gene: 3. In the case of this clone: Its antigen remains unknown. The identical CDR3 is also encoded by other nucleotide sequences in the sample.

The protocol was immunoSEQ multiplex PCR, while the TCRdb copy is restricted to in-frame clones and leaves out a portion. The sample has some 2.3 million clones, approximately 93% seen once. Study-level results: What naive subsets generally showed was a larger estimated richness than memory subsets showed.

The chain combines TRBV18 with TRBJ1-2, with 10 bases that match TRBD1. The TCR originated in a man aged 18 to 30 in good health. Some clones in this sample may be carry-over from other donors' samples. Sequencing was performed on naive CD4+ T cells from PBMCs. Subset given: CD45RA+ positively selected. The CDR3 DNA follows: TGTGCCAGCTCACCGGGGACAGGGGAAGGCTACACCTTC. Its protein is CASSPGTGEGYTF.